The 24 T cell receptor beta chains reported below all come from one sample, sequenced in a study of PD-L1 blockade in urothelial cancer. Clones were read by immunoSEQ multiplex PCR, and TCRdb kept only the in-frame ones, dropping some. The table shows roughly 62,000 clones, with approximately 80% occurring only once. The sample consisted of PBMCs, taken around atezolizumab (anti-PD-L1) treatment. The receptor source for this set is a man aged 70-80 years with urothelial cancer.

This clone was counted only a few times. The chain combines TRBV11-2 with TRBJ1-1; a possible D gene is TRBD1 (6 bases). This CDR3 region has 12 residues. Germline loops: CDR1 SGHAT, CDR2 FQNNGV. Between the trimmed V and J ends, which lost 5 bases and 6 bases, there was a span of 10 bases. Here the CDR3 reads CASSPDRPEAFF. The CDR3 region has the DNA TGTGCCAGCAGCCCCGACAGGCCTGAAGCTTTCTTT.

The sample holds a few counts of this clone. This chain joins TRBV6-6 and TRBJ1-1, with D perhaps matching TRBD1 (6 bases). V was clipped by 2 bases and J by 4 bases, with 14 bases between them. Per germline, CDR1 MNHNY and CDR2 SVGAGI (reference sequence). The CDR3 is 15 amino acids. The CDR3 nucleotides are TGTGCCAGCAGTTACGGGGGCGAGGGCGGCACTGAAGCTTTCTTT. This codes for CASSYGGEGGTEAFF.

The chain is built from TRBV7-9 and TRBJ1-1, with 9 bases aligning to TRBD1. Germline CDR1 reads SEHNR; CDR2 reads FQNEAQ (reference sequence). CDR3 length: 15 residues. V gave up 5 bases and J gave up 1 base; unmatched junction bases: 5. As DNA, the CDR3 is TGTGCCAGCAGCGCCTCGGACAGGGGGAACACTGAAGCTTTCTTT. Its translation: CASSASDRGNTEAFF.

The chain recombines TRBV7-2 with TRBJ2-4; TRBD1 agrees at 10 bases. The germline CDR1 and CDR2 sequences are SGHTA and FQGNSA. Unmatched junction bases numbered 9, after V lost 4 bases and J lost 9 bases. This CDR3 is 15 amino acids long. This CDR3 reads CASSSTGTGETIQYF. The CDR3 DNA reads TGTGCCAGCAGCTCAACCGGGACAGGGGAGACCATTCAGTACTTC. Supplemented by reference TRBV7-2 and TRBJ2-4, the full variable domain reads GAGVSQSPSNKVTEKGKDVELRCDPISGHTALYWYRQSLGQGLEFLIYFQGNSAPDKSGLPSDRFSAERTGGSVSTLTIQRTQQEDSAVYLCASSSTGTGETIQYFGAGTRLSVL.

Only a few counts were recorded for this clone. The gene calls are TRBV14 and TRBJ2-3; D is unresolved. CDR1 is SGHDN and CDR2 is FVKESK in the germline V gene. The V end was cut by 0 bases, the J end by 0 bases, with 13 bases between. The CDR3 runs to 17 residues. This chain's CDR3 is CASSQEFRPASTDTQYF. CDR3 DNA sequence: TGTGCCAGCAGCCAAGAATTCAGGCCCGCTAGCACAGATACGCAGTATTTT.

This chain uses TRBV29-1 with TRBJ1-1; TRBD1 matches at 9 bases. CDR3 length: 13 amino acids. The germline V gene has CDR1 SQVTM and CDR2 ANQGSEA. The ends lost 6 bases at V and 7 bases at J; junction bases unmatched: 9. In nucleotides, the CDR3 is TGCAGCGTAATAAAAACAGGGGGCGGTGAAGCTTTCTTT. Protein product: CSVIKTGGGEAFF.

CDR3 DNA sequence: TGTGCCAGCAGCGGGGACAGCCACTACACTGAAGCTTTCTTT. Residues: CASSGDSHYTEAFF. V is TRBV9 and J is TRBJ1-1; 7 nucleotides line up with TRBD1. Germline V lookup: CDR1 SGDLS, CDR2 YYNGEE. The junction had 5 bases not matched to a gene; V was cut back by 3 bases and J by 3 bases. The CDR3 extends over 14 amino acids.

The chain is built from TRBV15 and TRBJ2-6, with a weak D call TRBD2 (5 bases). Germline loops: CDR1 LNHNV, CDR2 YYDKDF (reference sequence). CDR3 length: 22 amino acids. Deletions cut 0 bases from V and 1 base from J, with 25 bases between. The chain's CDR3 is CATSRDGSAGDLLRSGANVLTF. CDR3 nucleotides: TGTGCCACCAGCAGAGATGGTAGCGCAGGCGACCTACTACGTTCTGGGGCCAACGTCCTGACTTTC. Using reference TRBV15 and TRBJ2-6 for the parts outside the CDR3, the full variable domain is DAMVIQNPRYQVTQFGKPVTLSCSQTLNHNVMYWYQQKSSQAPKLLFHYYDKDFNNEADTPDNFQSRRPNTSFCFLDIRSPGLGDTAMYLCATSRDGSAGDLLRSGANVLTFGAGSRLTVL.

The chain employs TRBV10-2 and TRBJ2-3, with D tentatively TRBD1 (6 bases). CDR1 is WSHSY, CDR2 SAAADI, per germline. Trimming took off 6 bases at V and 2 bases at J, with 15 bases between the two ends. This CDR3 is built from 15 residues. CDR3 bases: TGCGCCAGCAGATCACTCAGGGGCTACACAGATACGCAGTATTTT. Translation gives CASRSLRGYTDTQYF.

This clone appeared a single time. The V call is TRBV2, the J call TRBJ1-1, with TRBD1 matching 7 bases. The germline gives CDR1 SNHLY, CDR2 FYNNEI. V dropped 6 bases and J dropped 6; count of bases not matched to a gene: 10. CDR3 size: 14 residues. The CDR3 loop reads CASSLQQGLPEAFF. In DNA form, the CDR3 reads TGTGCCAGCAGCCTCCAACAGGGGCTGCCTGAAGCTTTCTTT.

CDR3 in DNA: TGCGCCAGCAGTCAACCGCCTCGCGCTGAAAAACTGTTTTTT. The encoded protein is CASSQPPRAEKLFF. The genes are TRBV23-1 and TRBJ1-4; no firm D call. TRBV23-1 is placed among ORFs of uncertain function. The V end lost 2 bases, the J end lost 7 bases, and 11 bases lay between the germline ends. The CDR3 extends over 14 amino acids.

The J gene is TRBJ1-1, the V gene TRBV4-2, with 8 bases that match TRBD1. This CDR3 has 13 amino acids. Germline loops: CDR1 LGHNA, CDR2 YNFKEQ. J lost 4 bases, V lost 7 bases, and 5 bases had no gene match. CDR3 in amino acids: CASTHRGSTEAFF. CDR3 nucleotides: TGTGCCAGCACCCACAGGGGGAGCACTGAAGCTTTCTTT.

The chain combines TRBV13 with TRBJ2-7; 8 positions agree with TRBD1. The CDR3 covers 16 residues. The germline gives CDR1 PRHDT, CDR2 FYEKMQ (reference sequence). J gave up 4 bases and V 2 bases, and 10 bases lay outside the gene matches. The CDR3 bases are TGTGCCAGCAGCTTAAGACAGGGGTACGCTCGGTACGAGCAGTACTTC. Translation: CASSLRQGYARYEQYF.

The genes are TRBV6-1 and TRBJ2-2; TRBD2 aligns across 9 bases. The CDR3 covers 15 residues. The V and J ends lost 4 bases and 4 bases, in that order; junction bases with no gene match: 4. Germline loops: CDR1 MNHNS, CDR2 SASEGT. CDR3 bases: TGTGCCAGCAGTGCTAGGCGGGAGGGCACCGGGGAGCTGTTTTTT. This encodes CASSARREGTGELFF.

This clone turned up a few times. This chain connects TRBV6-1 to TRBJ1-5; maybe TRBD1 (6 bases). The CDR3 covers 15 residues. Trimming removed 6 bases at V and 2 bases at J, with 14 bases between. Per the germline V gene, CDR1 is MNHNS and CDR2 is SASEGT. The CDR3 sequence is CASSEQGHGNQPQHF. Written as DNA, the CDR3 is TGTGCCAGCAGCGAACAGGGTCATGGCAATCAGCCCCAGCATTTT.

The V call is TRBV27, the J call TRBJ2-7; TRBD2 agrees at 10 bases. The CDR3 spans 15 residues. CDR1 MNHEY and CDR2 SMNVEV come from the germline V gene (reference sequence). V dropped 2 bases and J dropped 2; count of bases not matched to a gene: 3. This chain's CDR3 is CASSLGLAEAYEQYF. CDR3 DNA sequence: TGTGCCAGCAGTTTAGGACTAGCGGAAGCCTACGAGCAGTACTTC.

V is TRBV4-2 and J is TRBJ2-3; 10 bases agree with TRBD2. After removal of 4 bases from V and 0 bases from J, the junction contained 7 bases not matched to a gene. The length of the CDR3 is 17 residues. Germline CDR1 reads LGHNA; CDR2 reads YNFKEQ. DNA for the CDR3: TGTGCCAGCAGCCGACCGACTAGCGGGCCTAGCACAGATACGCAGTATTTT. It specifies CASSRPTSGPSTDTQYF.

V usage is TRBV6-6 and J usage is TRBJ2-2, with D possibly TRBD1 on 5 matching bases. CDR1 is MNHNY, CDR2 SVGAGI, per germline (reference sequence). Trimming left V 4 bases short and J 7 bases short, with 16 bases between. This CDR3 is built from 15 residues. CDR3 coding DNA: TGTGCCAGCAGTTCTCCCTCGACAGCCGGCGGGGAGCTGTTTTTT. It codes for CASSSPSTAGGELFF.

CDR3 loop: CSVQEVGNQPQHF. The DNA of the CDR3 is TGCAGCGTCCAGGAAGTAGGCAATCAGCCCCAGCATTTT. J is TRBJ1-5 and V is TRBV29-1, with D hard to call. This CDR3 comprises 13 residues. The V and J ends lost 6 bases and 2 bases respectively, with 11 bases between them. Germline loops: CDR1 SQVTM, CDR2 ANQGSEA.

This sequence joins TRBV15 and TRBJ2-7; 8 bases fit TRBD2. The DNA end is a closer match to TRBJ2-5, so the J assignment may be wrong. The germline gives CDR1 LNHNV, CDR2 YYDKDF (reference sequence). The CDR3 length is 15 residues. CDR3 DNA sequence: TGTGCCACCAGCAGGGAAGGAGCGGGGGAAGAGACCCAGTACTTC. Its translation is CATSREGAGEETQYF.

The genes are TRBV2 and TRBJ1-2; D might be TRBD1 (6 bases). Germline CDR1 is SNHLY and CDR2 is FYNNEI. V was clipped by 7 bases and J by 4 bases, with 13 bases between them. This CDR3 spans 13 amino acids. The CDR3 protein is CASTAQGGYGYTF. The CDR3 DNA reads TGTGCCAGCACAGCACAGGGCGGCTATGGCTACACCTTC.

This clone was seen only once. CDR3 residues: CASSEGIPGQTEAFF. In nucleotides, the CDR3 is TGTGCCAGCAGTGAAGGGATACCGGGACAGACTGAAGCTTTCTTT. The rearrangement joins TRBV6-1 to TRBJ1-1; 7 bases map to TRBD1. The CDR3 contains 15 residues. Trimming cost V 1 base and J 5 bases; bases outside gene matches: 7. Germline lookup yields CDR1 MNHNS and CDR2 SASEGT.

This chain joins TRBV12-5 and TRBJ2-1; TRBD1 is a possible D gene (6 bases). From germline, CDR1 is LGHNT and CDR2 FRNRAP. The V gene lost 1 base and the J gene lost 6 bases, with 16 bases spanning the gap. This CDR3 comprises 16 residues. The CDR3 here is CASGLGGQSAVNEQFF. The CDR3, as DNA: TGTGCTAGTGGTTTGGGAGGACAGTCCGCGGTCAATGAGCAGTTCTTC.

The rearrangement uses TRBV18 and TRBJ1-2, with 7 bases identical to TRBD1. The CDR3 sequence is 15 residues long. V shed 3 bases, J shed 0 bases, and the junction held 4 bases outside the gene matches. CDR1 KGHSH and CDR2 LQKENI come from the germline V gene. CDR3 DNA: TGTGCCAGCTCACCCGAGACAGGGTCTAACTATGGCTACACCTTC. It specifies CASSPETGSNYGYTF.